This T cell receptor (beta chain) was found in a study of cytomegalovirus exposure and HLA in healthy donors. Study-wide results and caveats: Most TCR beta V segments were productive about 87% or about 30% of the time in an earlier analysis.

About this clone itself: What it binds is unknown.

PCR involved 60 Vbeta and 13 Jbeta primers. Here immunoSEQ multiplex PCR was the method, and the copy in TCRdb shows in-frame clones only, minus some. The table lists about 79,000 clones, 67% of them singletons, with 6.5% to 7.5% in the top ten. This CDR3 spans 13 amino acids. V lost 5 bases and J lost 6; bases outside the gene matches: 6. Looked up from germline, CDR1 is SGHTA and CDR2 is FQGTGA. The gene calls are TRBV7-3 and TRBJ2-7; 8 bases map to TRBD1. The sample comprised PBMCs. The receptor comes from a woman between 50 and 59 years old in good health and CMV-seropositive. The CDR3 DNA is TGTGCCAGCAGCAGAGACAGGGGAGGCGAGCAGTACTTC. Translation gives CASSRDRGGEQYF.